The 8 T cell receptor beta chains below all came from one sample that was sequenced in a study of PD-1 blockade in classical Hodgkin lymphoma. Each patient relapsed following autologous stem cell transplantation, and prior brentuximab vedotin exposure differed. Measured with immunoSEQ multiplex PCR; TCRdb has only the in-frame clones, and not every one. In the table there are under 20,000 clones, about 88% of which are singletons. Sequenced material: peripheral blood mononuclear cells (PBMCs), taken at baseline. The receptor set was obtained from a human donor with classical Hodgkin lymphoma.

The chain links TRBV9 to TRBJ1-3; D perhaps matches TRBD1 (6 bases). Trimming took 2 bases from V and 4 from J, leaving 13 bases between them. CDR3 length equals 15 residues. Germline V gene data show CDR1 as SGDLS and CDR2 as YYNGEE. This chain's CDR3 is CASSVEGVGGNTIYF. CDR3 sequence (DNA): TGTGCCAGCAGCGTCGAGGGGGTCGGGGGAAACACCATATATTTT.

The J gene is TRBJ1-5, the V gene TRBV28; possibly TRBD1 for D (5 bases). The germline V and J ends were trimmed by 1 base and 4 bases, with 14 bases remaining between them. Per the germline V gene, CDR1 is MDHEN and CDR2 is SYDVKM. The CDR3 length is 16 residues. CDR3 DNA: TGTGCCAGCAGTTTATTAGCCAGGGTTGAAAATCAGCCCCAGCATTTT. This gives the protein CASSLLARVENQPQHF. Drawing the rest from reference TRBV28 and TRBJ1-5, the complete variable domain is DVKVTQSSRYLVKRTGEKVFLECVQDMDHENMFWYRQDPGLGLRLIYFSYDVKMKEKGDIPEGYSVSREKKERFSLILESASTNQTSMYLCASSLLARVENQPQHFGDGTRLSIL.

The V call is TRBV28, the J call TRBJ1-3; 7 nucleotides align to TRBD1. The CDR3 sequence is 16 residues long. Per germline, CDR1 MDHEN and CDR2 SYDVKM. V shed 8 bases, J shed 4 bases, and the junction held 14 bases outside the gene matches. The DNA of the CDR3 is TGTGCCAGCTGTTGGGGAACAGGGGTGCTCGGAAACACCATATATTTT. Its protein is CASCWGTGVLGNTIYF. Full variable domain (missing parts from reference TRBV28 and TRBJ1-3): DVKVTQSSRYLVKRTGEKVFLECVQDMDHENMFWYRQDPGLGLRLIYFSYDVKMKEKGDIPEGYSVSREKKERFSLILESASTNQTSMYLCASCWGTGVLGNTIYFGEGSWLTVV.

The rearrangement links TRBV6-1 to TRBJ2-7, with 10 bases identical to TRBD2. The CDR3 is 14 residues long. V shed 5 bases and J 3 bases; nucleotides not matched to a gene: 4. CDR1 is MNHNS and CDR2 is SASEGT in the germline V gene. CDR3 nucleotides: TGTGCCAGCAGTCTAAGCGGGGGGGTCTACGAGCAGTACTTC. This codes for CASSLSGGVYEQYF.

The table lists this clone with a count of one. The chain links TRBV7-3 to TRBJ2-7, with 9 bases that match TRBD1. The CDR3 sequence is 14 residues long. The germline V gene encodes CDR1 SGHTA and CDR2 FQGTGA. Germline trimming cut 5 bases from V and 1 base from J; bases unmatched to any gene: 3. Here the CDR3 reads CASSRQGGSYEQYF. CDR3 nucleotides: TGTGCCAGCAGCCGACAGGGGGGATCCTACGAGCAGTACTTC. The full variable domain, rest sourced from reference TRBV7-3 and TRBJ2-7, is GAGVSQTPSNKVTEKGKYVELRCDPISGHTALYWYRQSLGQGPEFLIYFQGTGAADDSGLPNDRFFAVRPEGSVSTLKIQRTERGDSAVYLCASSRQGGSYEQYFGPGTRLTVT.

This chain connects TRBV29-1 to TRBJ1-4; D uncertain. This CDR3 contains 11 residues. V was clipped by 1 base and J by 6 bases, with 3 bases between them. Per germline, CDR1 SQVTM and CDR2 ANQGSEA. CDR3 protein: CSVEAYEKLFF. DNA for the CDR3: TGCAGCGTTGAAGCCTATGAAAAACTGTTTTTT.

The chain employs TRBV7-9 and TRBJ2-7; D remains unclear. The CDR3 loop spans 15 amino acids. Germline CDR1 reads SEHNR; CDR2 reads FQNEAQ (reference sequence). V was shortened by 8 bases and J by 3 bases, with 20 bases between the two germline ends. The CDR3 sequence is CASHMGSSPIYEQYF. CDR3 in DNA: TGTGCCAGCCATATGGGCAGCTCACCTATCTACGAGCAGTACTTC.

The V call is TRBV7-9, the J call TRBJ1-2, with 7 bases lining up with TRBD1. From germline, CDR1 is SEHNR and CDR2 FQNEAQ (reference sequence). Trimming took 3 bases from V and 5 from J; bases not matched to a gene: 9. The CDR3 runs 15 residues. The CDR3 loop reads CASSLIEGARYGYTF. In DNA form, the CDR3 reads TGTGCCAGCAGCTTGATCGAGGGGGCGCGATATGGCTACACCTTC.